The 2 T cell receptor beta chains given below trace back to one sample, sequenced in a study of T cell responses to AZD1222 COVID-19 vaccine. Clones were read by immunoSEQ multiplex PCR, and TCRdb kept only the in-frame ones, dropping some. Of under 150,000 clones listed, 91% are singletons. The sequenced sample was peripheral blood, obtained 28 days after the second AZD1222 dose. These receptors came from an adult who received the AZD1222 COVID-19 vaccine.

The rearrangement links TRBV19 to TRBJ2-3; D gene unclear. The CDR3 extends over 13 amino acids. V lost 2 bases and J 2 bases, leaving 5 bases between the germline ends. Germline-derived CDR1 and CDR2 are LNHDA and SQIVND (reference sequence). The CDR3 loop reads CASSIQFTDTQYF. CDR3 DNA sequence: TGTGCCAGTAGTATACAGTTCACAGATACGCAGTATTTT.

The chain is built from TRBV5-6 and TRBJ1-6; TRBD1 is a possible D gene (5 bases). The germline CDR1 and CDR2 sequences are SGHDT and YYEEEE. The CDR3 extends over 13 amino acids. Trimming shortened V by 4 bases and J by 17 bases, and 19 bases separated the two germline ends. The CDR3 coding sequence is TGTGCCAGCAGCCCGGGGGAGGGAATGAAAGTCCACTTT. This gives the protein CASSPGEGMKVHF.